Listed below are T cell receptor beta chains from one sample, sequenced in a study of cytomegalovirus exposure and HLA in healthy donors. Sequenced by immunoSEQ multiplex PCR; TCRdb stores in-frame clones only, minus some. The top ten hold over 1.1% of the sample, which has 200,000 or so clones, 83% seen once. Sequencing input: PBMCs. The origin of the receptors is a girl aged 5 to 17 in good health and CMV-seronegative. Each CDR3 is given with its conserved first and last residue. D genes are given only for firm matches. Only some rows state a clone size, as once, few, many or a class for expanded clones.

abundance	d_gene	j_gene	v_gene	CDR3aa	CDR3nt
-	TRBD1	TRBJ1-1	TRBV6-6	CASSSRQGATEAFF	TGTGCCAGCAGTTCCAGACAGGGGGCAACTGAAGCTTTCTTT
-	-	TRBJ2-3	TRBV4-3	CASSQDRGQGGRTDTQYF	TGCGCCAGCAGCCAAGATCGTGGACAGGGAGGGAGAACAGATACGCAGTATTTT
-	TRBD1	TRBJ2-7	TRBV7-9	CASSLARASRDSSYEQYF	TGTGCCAGCAGCTTAGCCCGCGCAAGCCGGGACAGCTCCTACGAGCAGTACTTC
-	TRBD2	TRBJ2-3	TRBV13	CASSPPFATERGHDGTQYF	TGTGCCAGCAGCCCGCCCTTTGCCACTGAGCGGGGGCACGACGGTACGCAGTATTTT
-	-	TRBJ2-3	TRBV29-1	CSAEGGLGEKEDTQYF	TGCAGCGCTGAAGGGGGACTCGGGGAAAAAGAGGATACGCAGTATTTT
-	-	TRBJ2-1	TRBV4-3	CASSRTGGFYNEQFF	TGCGCCAGCAGCCGCACTGGGGGCTTTTACAATGAGCAGTTCTTC
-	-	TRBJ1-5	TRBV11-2	CASSLKRAGQPQHF	TGTGCCAGCAGCTTAAAAAGGGCGGGTCAGCCCCAGCATTTT
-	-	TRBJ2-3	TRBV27	CASSSVLTDTQYF	TGTGCCAGCAGTTCGGTGTTGACAGATACGCAGTATTTT
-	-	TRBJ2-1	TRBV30	CAWSVWLDNEQFF	TGTGCCTGGAGTGTTTGGCTTGACAATGAGCAGTTCTTC
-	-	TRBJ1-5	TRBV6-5	CASSYGPINQPQHF	TGTGCCAGCAGTTACGGGCCGATCAATCAGCCCCAGCATTTT
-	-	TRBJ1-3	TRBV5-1	CASSSTTAGNTIYF	TGCGCCAGCAGCTCCACGACAGCTGGAAACACCATATATTTT
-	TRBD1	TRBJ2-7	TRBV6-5	CASAPGQVRNEQYF	TGTGCCAGCGCACCGGGACAGGTGCGGAACGAGCAGTACTTC
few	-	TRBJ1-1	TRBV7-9	CASSPLNTEAFF	TGTGCCAGCAGCCCATTGAACACTGAAGCTTTCTTT
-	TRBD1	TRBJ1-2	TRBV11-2	CASSDGRGQGKYGYTF	TGTGCCAGCAGCGATGGTCGAGGACAGGGGAAATATGGCTACACCTTC
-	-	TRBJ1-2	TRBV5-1	CASSPRVAEGYTF	TGCGCCAGCAGCCCCCGGGTGGCGGAGGGCTACACCTTC
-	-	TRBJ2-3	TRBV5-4	CASSLSAGSTDTQYF	TGTGCCAGCAGCTTGTCCGCAGGATCCACAGATACGCAGTATTTT
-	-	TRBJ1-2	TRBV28	CASSTRTEIYGYTF	TGTGCCAGCAGTACCCGGACAGAAATCTATGGCTACACCTTC
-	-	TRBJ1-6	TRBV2	CASSGEDSPLHF	TGTGCCAGCAGTGGAGAGGATTCACCCCTCCACTTT
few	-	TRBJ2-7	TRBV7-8	CASSLGRVYEQYF	TGTGCCAGCAGCTTAGGCAGGGTCTACGAGCAGTACTTC
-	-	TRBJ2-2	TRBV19	CASSITGLLVTGELFF	TGTGCCAGTAGTATTACAGGATTACTTGTCACCGGGGAGCTGTTTTTT
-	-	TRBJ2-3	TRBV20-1	CSARVLARQYF	TGCAGTGCTAGAGTCTTAGCGCGCCAGTATTTT
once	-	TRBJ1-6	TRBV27	CASSYGSVSPLHF	TGTGCCAGCAGCTACGGGTCGGTTTCACCCCTCCACTTT
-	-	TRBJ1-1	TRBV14	CASSRQGIEEGYAEAFF	TGTGCCAGCAGCCGGCAAGGGATAGAGGAGGGGTACGCTGAAGCTTTCTTT